The rows below give T cell receptor beta chains drawn from one sample of a study of blood T cell repertoires in COVID-19. Method: immunoSEQ multiplex PCR; TCRdb's copy keeps in-frame clones and lacks some. The sample records about 480,000 clones, around 90% being singletons. Sequenced material: PBMCs or T cells enriched from blood (not recorded which). These receptors were taken from a young woman with acute COVID-19. The CDR3 runs from the conserved cysteine through the conserved F or W. A D gene is named only where the DNA matches it firmly. Only part of the rows carry a size: once, few, many, or a class if the clone is expanded.

>TRBJ2-3|TRBV28|once|TRBD2
CASKGLAGGGSTDTQYF
TGTGCCAGCAAGGGGCTAGCGGGAGGCGGGAGCACAGATACGCAGTATTTT
>TRBJ2-1|TRBV7-2|NA|TRBD2
CASSLDASGSYEQFF
TGTGCCAGCAGCTTAGATGCTAGCGGGTCCTATGAGCAGTTCTTC
>TRBJ1-5|TRBV12-3/TRBV12-4|NA|NA
CASSLRPAGTQHF
TGTGCCAGCAGTCTGCGCCCTGCGGGGACCCAGCATTTT
>TRBJ2-1|TRBV5-1|NA|TRBD2
CASSPGLAGAEGNEQFF
TGCGCCAGCAGCCCGGGACTAGCGGGAGCAGAAGGGAATGAGCAGTTCTTC
>TRBJ1-2|TRBV24-1|NA|TRBD1
CATSDLSGTGGFHYGYTF
TGTGCCACCAGTGATCTTTCCGGGACAGGGGGCTTTCACTATGGCTACACCTTC
>TRBJ2-6|TRBV7-6|NA|TRBD1
CASSLGLTGSGANVLTF
TGTGCCAGCAGCTTAGGCCTGACAGGGTCTGGGGCCAACGTCCTGACTTTC
>TRBJ1-3|TRBV28|NA|NA
CASSPSAGTTGNTIYF
TGTGCCAGCAGTCCTTCCGCCGGGACAACTGGAAACACCATATATTTT
>TRBJ1-2|TRBV5-1|NA|NA
CASSQTSYGYTF
TGCGCCAGCAGTCAGACAAGTTATGGCTACACCTTC
>TRBJ2-1|TRBV12-5|NA|NA
CASGLVQTATNEQFF
TGTGCTAGTGGTTTGGTACAGACAGCTACCAATGAGCAGTTCTTC
>TRBJ2-2|TRBV29-1|NA|TRBD1
CSGGTGNTGELFF
TGCAGCGGTGGGACAGGCAACACCGGGGAGCTGTTTTTT
>TRBJ2-7|TRBV5-1|NA|TRBD2
CASSLTSGVYEQYF
TGCGCCAGCAGCCTGACTAGCGGGGTGTACGAGCAGTACTTC
>TRBJ1-1|TRBV24-1|NA|TRBD1
CASRDRDTEAFF
TGTGCGTCTAGGGACAGAGACACTGAAGCTTTCTTT
>TRBJ1-6|TRBV7-9|few|NA
CASSWGQGLNSPLHF
TGTGCCAGCAGCTGGGGACAAGGCCTTAATTCACCCCTCCACTTT
>TRBJ2-7|TRBV5-1|NA|TRBD2
CASSPVSGDYEQYF
TGCGCCAGCAGCCCCGTTAGCGGGGACTACGAGCAGTACTTC
>TRBJ2-7|TRBV7-6|NA|TRBD1
CASSQGGQGTYEQYF
TGTGCCAGCAGCCAAGGGGGACAGGGGACCTACGAGCAGTACTTC
>TRBJ2-5|TRBV3-1/TRBV3-2|NA|NA
CASSQGRTKQETQYF
TGTGCCAGCAGCCAAGGACGGACAAAACAAGAGACCCAGTACTTC
>TRBJ1-5|TRBV18|NA|NA
CASSLSGTQGNQPQHF
TGTGCCAGCTCTTTAAGTGGCACCCAGGGGAATCAGCCCCAGCATTTT
>TRBJ2-5|TRBV6-5|NA|TRBD1
CASSFQGAPETQYF
TGTGCCAGCAGTTTTCAGGGGGCCCCAGAGACCCAGTACTTC
>TRBJ2-7|TRBV28|NA|TRBD1
CASREDRSWGEQYF
TGTGCCAGCAGAGAGGACAGGTCGTGGGGAGAGCAGTACTTC
>TRBJ2-7|TRBV6-5|NA|TRBD2
CASSHGTSATYEQYF
TGTGCCAGCAGTCATGGGACTAGCGCCACATACGAGCAGTACTTC
>TRBJ1-1|TRBV3-1/TRBV3-2|NA|TRBD1
CASSHYRQGSTEAFF
TGTGCCAGCAGCCACTATAGACAGGGTTCGACTGAAGCTTTCTTT
>TRBJ1-4|TRBV5-5|NA|NA
CASSLGGTTVSGEKLFF
TGTGCCAGCAGCTTGGGCGGGACGACGGTTTCCGGCGAAAAACTGTTTTTT
>TRBJ1-5|TRBV28|NA|NA
CASSLQVHQPQHF
TGTGCCAGCAGTTTACAGGTCCATCAGCCCCAGCATTTT
>TRBJ2-7|TRBV6-5|NA|TRBD1
CASRIRDSTYEQYF
TGTGCCAGCAGAATCCGGGACAGTACCTACGAGCAGTACTTC
>TRBJ2-1|TRBV24-1|NA|NA
CATSDLGRGGDDNEQFF
TGTGCCACCAGTGATTTGGGGAGGGGGGGAGACGACAATGAGCAGTTCTTC
>TRBJ1-6|TRBV4-1|NA|TRBD1
CASSQVRTGLNSPLHF
TGCGCCAGCAGCCAAGTGAGGACAGGGTTAAATTCACCCCTCCACTTT
>TRBJ1-6|TRBV19|NA|TRBD1
CASSTGDRIYNSPLHF
TGTGCCAGTAGTACCGGGGACAGGATTTATAATTCACCCCTCCACTTT
>TRBJ1-1|TRBV28|once|TRBD1
CASSPRQGPVYTEAFF
TGTGCCAGCAGTCCCCGACAGGGGCCGGTATATACTGAAGCTTTCTTT
>TRBJ1-2|TRBV19|NA|TRBD1
CASSRTRDRGFNYGYTF
TGTGCCAGTAGTAGAACGCGGGACAGGGGATTTAACTATGGCTACACCTTC